In this sample, the clone carrying this T cell receptor beta chain turned up a few times. Its cognate antigen is unknown. Time point here: week 11, during vaccination. A 20-mer mutant IDH1 peptide at 300 ug was injected subcutaneously with topical imiquimod. This sample was included in a study of a mutant IDH1 vaccine in newly diagnosed glioma. Study at large: Most patients had radiochemotherapy with temozolomide before enrollment; others had one alone.

Germline CDR1 is SQVTM and CDR2 is ANQGSEA. V lost 7 bases and J 7 bases, leaving 19 bases between the germline ends. The CDR3 sequence is 13 residues long. The method was immunoSEQ multiplex PCR; TCRdb's version includes in-frame clones alone and lacks a portion of them. The sample includes roughly 120,000 clones, 80% of them seen just once. This specimen consisted of PBMCs, obtained from a glioma patient whose treatment included an IDH1 peptide vaccine. This TCR came from a man in his forties with glioma. The chain links TRBV29-1 to TRBJ1-1; possibly TRBD1 for D (5 bases). The DNA of the CDR3 is TGCAGCGGGGGTGGCGGGACTTTCAGTGAAGCTTTCTTT. Its protein product is CSGGGGTFSEAFF.